This T cell receptor (beta chain) was found in a study of blood T cell repertoires in COVID-19. Study summary: From the United States, Italy and Spain came samples of acute and convalescent COVID-19. T cells, B-cell-depleted T cells, or PBMCs provided the cDNA or gDNA that served as material.

Original processing notes: Estimation of nucleated cell counts relied on the amplification of reference gene primers. The data were produced by immunoSEQ multiplex PCR, yet TCRdb's version contains in-frame clones alone and is incomplete. V, J and clone size reflect that table, while D and trimming were determined from the DNA. The sample has some 150,000 clones, about 80% seen once. The TCR originated in a woman aged 60 to 75 with acute or convalescent COVID-19. The sequencing sample was made of peripheral blood.

This CDR3 reads CSASLRDGYTF. Written as DNA, the CDR3 is TGCAGTGCTAGTCTCAGGGATGGCTACACCTTC. The chain employs TRBV20-1 and TRBJ1-2, with D possibly matching TRBD1 (5 bases). This CDR3 has 11 residues. V gave up 3 bases and J gave up 6 bases, with 8 bases separating them. The germline V gene has CDR1 DFQATT and CDR2 SNEGSKA (reference sequence).